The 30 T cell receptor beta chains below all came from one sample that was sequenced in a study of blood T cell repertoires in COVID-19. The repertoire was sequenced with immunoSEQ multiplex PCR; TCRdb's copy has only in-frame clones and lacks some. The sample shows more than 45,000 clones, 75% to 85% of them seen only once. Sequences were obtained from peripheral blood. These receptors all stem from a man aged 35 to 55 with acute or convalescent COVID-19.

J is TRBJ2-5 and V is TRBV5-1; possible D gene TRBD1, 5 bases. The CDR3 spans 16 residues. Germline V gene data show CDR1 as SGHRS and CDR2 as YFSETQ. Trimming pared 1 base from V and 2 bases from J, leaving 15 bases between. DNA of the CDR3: TGCGCCAGCAGCTTGTCGGGTTTGGGGCAGCAAGAGACCCAGTACTTC. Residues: CASSLSGLGQQETQYF. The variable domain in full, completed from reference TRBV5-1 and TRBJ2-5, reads KAGVTQTPRYLIKTRGQQVTLSCSPISGHRSVSWYQQTPGQGLQFLFEYFSETQRNKGNFPGRFSGRQFSNSRSEMNVSTLELGDSALYLCASSLSGLGQQETQYFGPGTRLLVL.

CDR3 bases: TGTGCCAGTAGCACAGGGCGCAATCAGCCCCAGCATTTT. It yields the protein CASSTGRNQPQHF. This rearrangement joins TRBV19 to TRBJ1-5; possible D gene TRBD1, 6 bases. There are 13 residues in the CDR3. Trimming shortened V by 6 bases and J by 2 bases, and 8 bases separated the two germline ends. The germline V gene has CDR1 LNHDA and CDR2 SQIVND (reference sequence).

CDR3 sequence reads: CASSSTGTGGDNQPQHF. The CDR3, as DNA: TGTGCCAGCAGCTCAACGGGGACAGGGGGCGACAATCAGCCCCAGCATTTT. The chain is built from TRBV5-6 and TRBJ1-5; 12 bases match TRBD1. From germline, CDR1 is SGHDT and CDR2 YYEEEE. With 3 bases clipped from V and 3 bases from J, the junction kept 7 bases outside the gene matches. There are 17 residues in the CDR3.

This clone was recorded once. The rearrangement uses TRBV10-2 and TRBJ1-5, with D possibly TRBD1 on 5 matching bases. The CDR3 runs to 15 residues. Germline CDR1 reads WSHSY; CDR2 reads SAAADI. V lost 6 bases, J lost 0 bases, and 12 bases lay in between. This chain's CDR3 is CASRAGKNSNQPQHF. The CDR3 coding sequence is TGCGCCAGCAGGGCAGGGAAAAATAGCAATCAGCCCCAGCATTTT.

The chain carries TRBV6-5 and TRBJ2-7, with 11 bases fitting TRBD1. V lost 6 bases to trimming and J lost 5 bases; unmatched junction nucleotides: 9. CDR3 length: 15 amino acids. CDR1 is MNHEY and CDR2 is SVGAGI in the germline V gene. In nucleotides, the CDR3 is TGTGCCAGCAGAGATCCGGGACAGGGGGTGAACGAGCAGTACTTC. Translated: CASRDPGQGVNEQYF.

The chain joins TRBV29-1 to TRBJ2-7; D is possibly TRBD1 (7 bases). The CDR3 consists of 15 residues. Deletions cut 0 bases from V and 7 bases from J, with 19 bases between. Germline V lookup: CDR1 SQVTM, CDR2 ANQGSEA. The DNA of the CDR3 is TGCAGCGTTGAAGAAGGACAGGAGGGTTTTAGGGAGCAGTACTTC. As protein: CSVEEGQEGFREQYF.

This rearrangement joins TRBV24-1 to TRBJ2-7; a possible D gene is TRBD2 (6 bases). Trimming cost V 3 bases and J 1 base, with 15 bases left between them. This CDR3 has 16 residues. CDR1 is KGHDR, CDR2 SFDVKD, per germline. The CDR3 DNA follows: TGTGCCACCAGTGATACCCGGGACTCAATATCCTACGAGCAGTACGTC. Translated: CATSDTRDSISYEQYV.

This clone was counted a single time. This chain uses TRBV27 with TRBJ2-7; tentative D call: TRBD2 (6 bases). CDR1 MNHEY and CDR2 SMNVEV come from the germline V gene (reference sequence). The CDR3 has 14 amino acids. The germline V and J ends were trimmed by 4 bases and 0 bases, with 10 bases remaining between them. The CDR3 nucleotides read TGTGCCAGCAGTTCGCGCGGGAACTCCTACGAGCAGTACGTC. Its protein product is CASSSRGNSYEQYV.

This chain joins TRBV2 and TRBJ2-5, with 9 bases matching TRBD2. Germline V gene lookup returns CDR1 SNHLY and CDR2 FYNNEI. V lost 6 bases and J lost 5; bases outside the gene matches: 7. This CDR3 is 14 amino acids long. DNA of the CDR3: TGTGCCAGCAGGGCCGGGACTAGCTTGGAGACCCAGTACTTC. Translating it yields CASRAGTSLETQYF. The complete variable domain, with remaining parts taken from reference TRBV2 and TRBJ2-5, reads EPEVTQTPSHQVTQMGQEVILRCVPISNHLYFYWYRQILGQKVEFLVSFYNNEISEKSEIFDDQFSVERPDGSNFTLKIRSTKLEDSAMYFCASRAGTSLETQYFGPGTRLLVL.

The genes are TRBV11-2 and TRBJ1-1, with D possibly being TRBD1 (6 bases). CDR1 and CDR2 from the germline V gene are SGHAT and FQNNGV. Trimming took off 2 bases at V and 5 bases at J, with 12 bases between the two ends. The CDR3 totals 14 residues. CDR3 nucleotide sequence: TGTGCCAGCAGCTTACTTGGGGGCGGGACTGAAGCTTTCTTT. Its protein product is CASSLLGGGTEAFF. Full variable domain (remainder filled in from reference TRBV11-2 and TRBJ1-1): EAGVAQSPRYKIIEKRQSVAFWCNPISGHATLYWYQQILGQGPKLLIQFQNNGVVDDSQLPKDRFSAERLKGVDSTLKIQPAKLEDSAVYLCASSLLGGGTEAFFGQGTRLTVV.

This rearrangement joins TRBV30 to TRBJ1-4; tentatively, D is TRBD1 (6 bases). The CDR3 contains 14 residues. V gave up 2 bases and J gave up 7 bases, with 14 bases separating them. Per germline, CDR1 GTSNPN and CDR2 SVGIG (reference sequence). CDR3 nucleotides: TGTGCCTGGAGTCACCAAGGCAGGGGTGAAAAACTGTTTTTT. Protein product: CAWSHQGRGEKLFF.

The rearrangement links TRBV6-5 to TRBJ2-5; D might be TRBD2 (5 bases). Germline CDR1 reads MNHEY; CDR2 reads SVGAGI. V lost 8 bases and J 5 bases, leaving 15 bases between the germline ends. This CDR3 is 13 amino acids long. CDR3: CASGRPGGETQYF. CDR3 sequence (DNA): TGTGCCAGCGGAAGGCCGGGCGGGGAGACCCAGTACTTC.

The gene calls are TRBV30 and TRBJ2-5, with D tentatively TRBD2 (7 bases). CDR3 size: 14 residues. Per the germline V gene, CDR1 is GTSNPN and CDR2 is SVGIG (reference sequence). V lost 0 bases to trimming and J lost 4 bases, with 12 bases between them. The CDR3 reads CAWSVPGGLETQYF. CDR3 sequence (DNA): TGTGCCTGGAGTGTACCGGGGGGCCTAGAGACCCAGTACTTC.

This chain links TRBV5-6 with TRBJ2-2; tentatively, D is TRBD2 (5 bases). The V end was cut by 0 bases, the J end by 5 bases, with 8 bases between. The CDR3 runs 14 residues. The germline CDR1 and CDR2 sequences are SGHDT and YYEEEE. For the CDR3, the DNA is TGTGCCAGCAGCTTGGTGCAGCGGACCGGGGAGCTGTTTTTT. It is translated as CASSLVQRTGELFF.

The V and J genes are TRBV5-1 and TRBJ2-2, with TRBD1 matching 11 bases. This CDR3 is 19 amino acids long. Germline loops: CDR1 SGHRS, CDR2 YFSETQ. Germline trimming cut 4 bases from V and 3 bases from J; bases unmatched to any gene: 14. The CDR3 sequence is CASSAPGQGAQIDTGELFF. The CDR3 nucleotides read TGCGCCAGCAGCGCCCCCGGACAGGGGGCGCAAATTGACACCGGGGAGCTGTTTTTT.

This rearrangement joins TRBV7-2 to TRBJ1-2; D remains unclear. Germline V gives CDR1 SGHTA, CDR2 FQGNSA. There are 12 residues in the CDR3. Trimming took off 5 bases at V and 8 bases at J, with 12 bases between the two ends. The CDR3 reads CASSPETRGYTF. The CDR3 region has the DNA TGTGCCAGCAGCCCTGAGACTCGAGGCTACACCTTC.

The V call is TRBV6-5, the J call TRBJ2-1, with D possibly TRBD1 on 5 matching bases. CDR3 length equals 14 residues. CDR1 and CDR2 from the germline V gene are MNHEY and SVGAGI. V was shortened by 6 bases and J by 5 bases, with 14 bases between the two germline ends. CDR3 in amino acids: CASSRMVTDNEQFF. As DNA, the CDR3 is TGTGCCAGCAGCCGGATGGTGACAGACAATGAGCAGTTCTTC.

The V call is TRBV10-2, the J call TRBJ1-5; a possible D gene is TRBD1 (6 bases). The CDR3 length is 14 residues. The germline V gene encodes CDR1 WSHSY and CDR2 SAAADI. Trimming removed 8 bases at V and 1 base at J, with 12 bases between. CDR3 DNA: TGCGCCAGCTCCGACAGGACCAGCAATCAGCCCCAGCATTTT. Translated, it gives CASSDRTSNQPQHF.

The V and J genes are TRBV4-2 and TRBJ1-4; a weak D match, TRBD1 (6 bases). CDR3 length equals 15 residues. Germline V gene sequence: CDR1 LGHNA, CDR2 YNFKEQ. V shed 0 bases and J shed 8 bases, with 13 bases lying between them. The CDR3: CASSQEGDIYEKLFF. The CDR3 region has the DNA TGTGCCAGCAGCCAAGAGGGGGACATATACGAAAAACTGTTTTTT.

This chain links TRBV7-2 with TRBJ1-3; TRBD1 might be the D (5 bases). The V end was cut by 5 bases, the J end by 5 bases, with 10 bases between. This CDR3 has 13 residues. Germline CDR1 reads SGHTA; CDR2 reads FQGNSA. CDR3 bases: TGTGCCAGCAGCCAGGACATCCGAAACACCATATATTTT. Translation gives CASSQDIRNTIYF.

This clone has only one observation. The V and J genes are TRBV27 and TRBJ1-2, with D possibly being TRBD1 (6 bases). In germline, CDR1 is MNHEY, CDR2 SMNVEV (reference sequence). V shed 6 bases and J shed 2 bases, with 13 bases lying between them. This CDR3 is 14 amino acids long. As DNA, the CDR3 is TGTGCCAGCAGCCACAGGGTGTCCAACTATGGCTACACCTTC. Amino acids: CASSHRVSNYGYTF.

CDR3 nucleotides: TGCGCCAGCAGCTTGGATGCGGGACCCAATGAGCAGTTCTTC. Translated: CASSLDAGPNEQFF. The chain employs TRBV5-1 and TRBJ2-1, with D tentatively TRBD2 (6 bases). The length of the CDR3 is 14 residues. Germline CDR1 is SGHRS and CDR2 is YFSETQ. V was cut by 0 bases and J by 6 bases, with 10 bases left in between.

DNA of the CDR3: TGCGCCAGCAGCTTGTACGGCTCCTACAATGAGCAGTTCTTC. Translating it yields CASSLYGSYNEQFF. The J gene is TRBJ2-1, the V gene TRBV5-1; D not certain. The ends were cut back, 1 base at V and 0 bases at J, with 5 bases in the middle. The CDR3 runs to 14 residues. The germline CDR1 and CDR2 sequences are SGHRS and YFSETQ.

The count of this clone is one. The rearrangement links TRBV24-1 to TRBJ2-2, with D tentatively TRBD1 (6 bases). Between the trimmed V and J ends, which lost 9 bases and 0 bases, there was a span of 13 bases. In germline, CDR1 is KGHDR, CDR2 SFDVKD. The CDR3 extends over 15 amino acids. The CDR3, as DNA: TGTGCCACCTCTCAGGGGTTTGCGAACACCGGGGAGCTGTTTTTT. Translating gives CATSQGFANTGELFF.

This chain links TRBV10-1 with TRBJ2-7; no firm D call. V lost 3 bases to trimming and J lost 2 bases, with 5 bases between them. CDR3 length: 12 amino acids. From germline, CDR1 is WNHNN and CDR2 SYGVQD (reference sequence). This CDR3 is CASSDHTYEQYF. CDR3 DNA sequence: TGCGCCAGCAGTGACCACACCTACGAGCAGTACTTC.

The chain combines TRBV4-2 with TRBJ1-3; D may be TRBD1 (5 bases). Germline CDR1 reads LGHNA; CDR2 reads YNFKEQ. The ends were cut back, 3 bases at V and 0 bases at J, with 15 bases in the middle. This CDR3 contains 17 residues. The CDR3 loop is CASSQQSGTNSGNTIYF. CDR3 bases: TGTGCCAGCAGCCAGCAAAGCGGGACTAACTCTGGAAACACCATATATTTT.

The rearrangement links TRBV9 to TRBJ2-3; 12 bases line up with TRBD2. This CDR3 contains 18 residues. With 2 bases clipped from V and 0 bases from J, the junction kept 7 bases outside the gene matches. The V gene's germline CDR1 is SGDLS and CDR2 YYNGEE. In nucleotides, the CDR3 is TGTGCCAGCAGCGTCACTAGCGGGGGGACCTCTAGCACAGATACGCAGTATTTT. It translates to CASSVTSGGTSSTDTQYF.

The CDR3 here is CASLGLTGGRNEKLFF. In nucleotides, the CDR3 is TGTGCCAGCCTGGGGCTGACAGGGGGCCGTAATGAAAAACTGTTTTTT. The rearrangement links TRBV27 to TRBJ1-4, with 10 bases matching TRBD1. Losses at the gene ends were 8 bases for V and 4 bases for J; bases not matched to a gene: 10. The CDR3 spans 16 residues. From germline, CDR1 is MNHEY and CDR2 SMNVEV (reference sequence).

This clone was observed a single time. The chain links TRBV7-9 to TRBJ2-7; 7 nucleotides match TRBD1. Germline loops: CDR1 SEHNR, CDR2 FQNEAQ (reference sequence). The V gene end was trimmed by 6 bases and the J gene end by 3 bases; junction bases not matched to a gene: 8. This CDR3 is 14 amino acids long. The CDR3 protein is CASRDEGQLYEQYF. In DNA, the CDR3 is TGTGCCAGCAGGGACGAGGGACAGCTCTACGAGCAGTACTTC.

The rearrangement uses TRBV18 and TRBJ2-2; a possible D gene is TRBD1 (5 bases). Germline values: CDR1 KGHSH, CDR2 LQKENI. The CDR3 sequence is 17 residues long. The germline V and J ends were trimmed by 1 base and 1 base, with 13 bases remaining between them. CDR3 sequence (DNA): TGTGCCAGCTCACCACAAGCGACAGCTCTGAACACCGGGGAGCTGTTTTTT. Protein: CASSPQATALNTGELFF. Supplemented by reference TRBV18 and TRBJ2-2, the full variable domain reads NAGVMQNPRHLVRRRGQEARLRCSPMKGHSHVYWYRQLPEEGLKFMVYLQKENIIDESGMPKERFSAEFPKEGPSILRIQQVVRGDSAAYFCASSPQATALNTGELFFGEGSRLTVL.